The entry below gives a single TCR beta chain sequence along with its context. What it binds is unknown. The data originate from a study of beta chain features in type 1 diabetes. Germline CDR1 reads SNHLY; CDR2 reads FYNNEI. The CDR3 loop spans 15 amino acids. Losses at the gene ends were 6 bases for V and 3 bases for J; bases not matched to a gene: 5. Study conclusions and caveats: In every one of the four CD4+ subsets, TCRB CDR3s were moderately but significantly shorter in Type 1 diabetes patients.

Expressed TCRB transcripts were sequenced, since all the RNA that had been isolated was reverse transcribed. The data were produced by immunoSEQ multiplex PCR, yet TCRdb's version contains in-frame clones alone and is incomplete. Found here are around 250,000 clones, 20% of them singletons; the top ten hold 0.028%. The clonotype comes from a woman aged 40 to 50 with type 1 diabetes. The sequencing input was naive CD4+ T cells from blood. This rearrangement joins TRBV2 to TRBJ2-1, with TRBD1 matching over 10 bases. The CDR3 sequence: CASRAGTGVYNEQFF. CDR3 sequence (DNA): TGTGCCAGCAGGGCCGGGACAGGGGTCTACAATGAGCAGTTCTTC.